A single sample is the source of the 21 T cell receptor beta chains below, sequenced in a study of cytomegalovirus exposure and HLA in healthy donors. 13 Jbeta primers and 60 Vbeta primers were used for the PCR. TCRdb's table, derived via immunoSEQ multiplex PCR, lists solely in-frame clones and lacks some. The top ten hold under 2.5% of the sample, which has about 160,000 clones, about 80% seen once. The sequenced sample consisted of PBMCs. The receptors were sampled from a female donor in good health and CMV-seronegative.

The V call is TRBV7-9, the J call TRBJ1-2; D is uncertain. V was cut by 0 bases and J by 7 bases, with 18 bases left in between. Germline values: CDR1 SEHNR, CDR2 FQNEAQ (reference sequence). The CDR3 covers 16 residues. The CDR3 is CASSLAASLFLGGYTF. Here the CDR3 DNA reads TGTGCCAGCAGCTTAGCTGCCAGTCTTTTCCTAGGTGGCTACACCTTC.

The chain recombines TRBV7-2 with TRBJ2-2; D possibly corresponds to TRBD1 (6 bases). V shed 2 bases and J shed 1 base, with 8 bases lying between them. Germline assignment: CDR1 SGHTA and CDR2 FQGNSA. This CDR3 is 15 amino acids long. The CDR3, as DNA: TGTGCCAGCAGCTTACAGGGGTGGAACACCGGGGAGCTGTTTTTT. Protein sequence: CASSLQGWNTGELFF.

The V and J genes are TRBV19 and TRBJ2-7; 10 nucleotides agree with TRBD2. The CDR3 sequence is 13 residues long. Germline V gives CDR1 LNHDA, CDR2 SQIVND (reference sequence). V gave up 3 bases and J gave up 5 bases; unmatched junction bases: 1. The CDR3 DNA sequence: TGTGCCAGTAGTATGGGACTAGCGAACGAGCAGTACTTC. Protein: CASSMGLANEQYF.

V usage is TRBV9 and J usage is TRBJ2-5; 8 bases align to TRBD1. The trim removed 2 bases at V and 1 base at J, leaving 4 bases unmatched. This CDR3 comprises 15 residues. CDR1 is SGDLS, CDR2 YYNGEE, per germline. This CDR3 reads CASSVGTGPQETQYF. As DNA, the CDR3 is TGTGCCAGCAGCGTGGGGACAGGCCCCCAAGAGACCCAGTACTTC.

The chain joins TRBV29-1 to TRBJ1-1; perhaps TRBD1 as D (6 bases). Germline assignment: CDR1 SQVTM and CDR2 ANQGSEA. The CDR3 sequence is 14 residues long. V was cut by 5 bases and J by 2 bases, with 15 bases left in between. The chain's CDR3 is CSVPYWTANTEAFF. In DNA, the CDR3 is TGCAGCGTTCCCTACTGGACAGCAAACACTGAAGCTTTCTTT.

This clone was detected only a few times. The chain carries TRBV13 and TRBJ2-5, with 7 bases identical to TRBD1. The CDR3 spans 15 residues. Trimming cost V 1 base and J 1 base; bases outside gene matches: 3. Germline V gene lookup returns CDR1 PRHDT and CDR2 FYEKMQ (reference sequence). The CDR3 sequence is CASSLDRGPQETQYF. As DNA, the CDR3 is TGTGCCAGCAGCTTAGACAGGGGCCCCCAAGAGACCCAGTACTTC.

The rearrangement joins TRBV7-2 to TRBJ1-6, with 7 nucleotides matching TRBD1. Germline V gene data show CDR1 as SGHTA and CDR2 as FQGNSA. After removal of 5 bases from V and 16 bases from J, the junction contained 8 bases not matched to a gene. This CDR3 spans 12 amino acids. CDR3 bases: TGTGCCAGCAGCCCCCGGACAGGTGAACTCCACTTT. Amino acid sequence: CASSPRTGELHF.

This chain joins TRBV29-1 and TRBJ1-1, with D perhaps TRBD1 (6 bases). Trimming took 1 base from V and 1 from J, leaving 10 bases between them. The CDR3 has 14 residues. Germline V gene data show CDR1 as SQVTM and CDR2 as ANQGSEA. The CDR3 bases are TGCAGCGTTGAAGTTCCGGGACAGAACACTGAAGCTTTCTTT. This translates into CSVEVPGQNTEAFF.

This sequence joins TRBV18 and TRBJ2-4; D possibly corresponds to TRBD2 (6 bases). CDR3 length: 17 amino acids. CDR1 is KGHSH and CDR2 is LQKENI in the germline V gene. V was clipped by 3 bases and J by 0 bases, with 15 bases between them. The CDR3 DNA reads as TGTGCCAGCTCACCGCAGAGGGGACTCACAGCCAAAAACATTCAGTACTTC. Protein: CASSPQRGLTAKNIQYF.

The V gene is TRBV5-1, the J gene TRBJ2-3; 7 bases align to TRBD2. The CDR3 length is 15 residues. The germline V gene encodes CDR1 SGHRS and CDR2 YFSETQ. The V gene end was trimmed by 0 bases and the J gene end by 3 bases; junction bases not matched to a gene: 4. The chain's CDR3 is CASSLAVSGTDTQYF. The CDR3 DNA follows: TGCGCCAGCAGCTTGGCCGTTAGCGGGACAGATACGCAGTATTTT.

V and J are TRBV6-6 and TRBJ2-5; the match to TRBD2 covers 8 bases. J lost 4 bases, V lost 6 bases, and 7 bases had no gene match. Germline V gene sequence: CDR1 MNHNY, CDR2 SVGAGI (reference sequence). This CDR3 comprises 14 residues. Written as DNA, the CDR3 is TGTGCCAGCAGCCAGAGCGGGAGAGCAGAGACCCAGTACTTC. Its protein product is CASSQSGRAETQYF.

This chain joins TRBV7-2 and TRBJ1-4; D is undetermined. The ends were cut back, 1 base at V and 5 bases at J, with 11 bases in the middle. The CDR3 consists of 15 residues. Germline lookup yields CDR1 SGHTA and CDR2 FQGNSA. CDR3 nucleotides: TGTGCCAGCAGCTTAGGGAGGGAGAAAAATGAAAAACTGTTTTTT. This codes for CASSLGREKNEKLFF.

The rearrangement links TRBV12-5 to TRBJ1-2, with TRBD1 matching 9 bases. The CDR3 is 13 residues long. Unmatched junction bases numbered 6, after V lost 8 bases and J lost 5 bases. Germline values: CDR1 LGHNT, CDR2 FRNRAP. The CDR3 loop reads CASSDRGGYGYTF. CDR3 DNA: TGTGCTAGTTCGGACAGGGGAGGGTATGGCTACACCTTC.

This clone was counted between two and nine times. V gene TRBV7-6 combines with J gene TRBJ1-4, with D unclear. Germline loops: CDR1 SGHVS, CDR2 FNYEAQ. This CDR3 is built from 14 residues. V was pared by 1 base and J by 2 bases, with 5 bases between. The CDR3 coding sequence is TGTGCCAGCAGCTTAGGGCAGACTAATGAAAAACTGTTTTTT. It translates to CASSLGQTNEKLFF.

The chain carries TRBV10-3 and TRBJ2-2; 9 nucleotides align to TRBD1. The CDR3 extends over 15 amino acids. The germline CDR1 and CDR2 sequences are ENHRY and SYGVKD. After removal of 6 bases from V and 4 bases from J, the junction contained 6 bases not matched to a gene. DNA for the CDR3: TGTGCCATCAGGGCCGGGACAGGGTCCACCGGGGAGCTGTTTTTT. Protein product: CAIRAGTGSTGELFF.

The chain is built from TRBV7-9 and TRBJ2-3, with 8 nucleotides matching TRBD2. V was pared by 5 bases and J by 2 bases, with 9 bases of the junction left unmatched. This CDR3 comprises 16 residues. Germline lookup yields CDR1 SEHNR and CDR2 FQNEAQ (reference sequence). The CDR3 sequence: CASSKRRGGSTDTQYF. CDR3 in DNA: TGTGCCAGCAGCAAGAGACGGGGGGGGTCCACAGATACGCAGTATTTT.

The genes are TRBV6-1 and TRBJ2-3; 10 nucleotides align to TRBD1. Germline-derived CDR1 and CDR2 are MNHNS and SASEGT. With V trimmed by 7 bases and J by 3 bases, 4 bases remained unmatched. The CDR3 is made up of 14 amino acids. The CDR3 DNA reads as TGTGCCAGCATTCAGGACAGGGGGACAGATACGCAGTATTTT. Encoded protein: CASIQDRGTDTQYF.

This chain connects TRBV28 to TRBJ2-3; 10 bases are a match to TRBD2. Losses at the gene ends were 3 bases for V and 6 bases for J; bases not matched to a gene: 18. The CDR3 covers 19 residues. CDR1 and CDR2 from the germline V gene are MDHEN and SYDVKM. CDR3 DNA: TGTGCCAGCAGTTTGTCTACCCTCGGGGTAGCGGGAGGATCCGATACGCAGTATTTT. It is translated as CASSLSTLGVAGGSDTQYF.

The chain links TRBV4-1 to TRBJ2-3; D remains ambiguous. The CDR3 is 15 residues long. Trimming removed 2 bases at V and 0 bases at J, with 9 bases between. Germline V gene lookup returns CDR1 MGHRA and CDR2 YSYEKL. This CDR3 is CASSQRSFSTDTQYF. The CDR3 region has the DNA TGCGCCAGCAGCCAACGGAGCTTTAGCACAGATACGCAGTATTTT.

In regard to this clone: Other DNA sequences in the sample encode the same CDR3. The DNA of the CDR3 is TGTGCCAGCAGCGTAGTCGACTTTACAGATACGCAGTATTTT. Its translation: CASSVVDFTDTQYF. The V gene is TRBV9, the J gene TRBJ2-3; D is unclear. V dropped 0 bases and J dropped 3 bases, with 8 bases sitting between them. The CDR3 contains 14 residues. From germline, CDR1 is SGDLS and CDR2 YYNGEE.

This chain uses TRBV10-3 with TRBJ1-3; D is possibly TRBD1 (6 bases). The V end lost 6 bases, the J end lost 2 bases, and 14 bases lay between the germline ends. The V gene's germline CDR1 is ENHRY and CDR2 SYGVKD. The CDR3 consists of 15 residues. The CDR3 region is CAIRSDGGPGNTIYF. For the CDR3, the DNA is TGTGCCATCAGGTCCGACGGGGGGCCTGGAAACACCATATATTTT.